Following are 9 T cell receptor beta chains from one sample sequenced in a study of T cells in Graves' hyperthyroidism and ophthalmopathy. RNA transcripts yielded amplified TCR beta CDR3 regions. First-round RT-PCR with HTBI primers amplified the TCR CDR3 region. TCRdb independently ran MiXCR on the multiplex PCR reads; one entry per CDR3 protein. Counted here are 500,000 to 750,000 distinct CDR3 sequences, over 12% occurring once; the ten biggest clones make up 6.5% to 9%. The sequenced sample consisted of blood. Receptors originate from a woman younger than 35 with Graves' ophthalmopathy.

The rearrangement links TRBV29-1 to TRBJ2-1, with 10 bases lining up with TRBD1. Germline V gene lookup returns CDR1 SQVTM and CDR2 ANQGSEA. The CDR3 extends over 15 amino acids. V lost 4 bases to trimming and J lost 8 bases; unmatched junction nucleotides: 11. In nucleotides, the CDR3 is TGCAGCGTTGGCCGACTAGGGGACAGGGGCCATGAGCAGTTCTTC. Its translation: CSVGRLGDRGHEQFF.

This sequence joins TRBV4-3 and TRBJ1-3, with D unresolved. V was pared by 0 bases and J by 0 bases, with 12 bases between. The CDR3 loop spans 17 amino acids. In germline, CDR1 is LGHNA, CDR2 YSLEER. CDR3 coding DNA: TGCGCCAGCAGCCAAGATTCCCGGGTAACCTCTGGAAACACCATATATTTT. It specifies CASSQDSRVTSGNTIYF.

This clonotype came up many times. The V call is TRBV5-1, the J call TRBJ2-3; 12 bases align to TRBD2. Germline V gene data show CDR1 as SGHRS and CDR2 as YFSETQ. V lost 4 bases, J lost 1 base, and 4 bases stayed unmatched. CDR3 length: 16 residues. In nucleotides, the CDR3 is TGCGCCAGCAGCCCCGGACTAGCGGGGCGCACAGATACGCAGTATTTT. Amino acid sequence: CASSPGLAGRTDTQYF.

This clonotype was found many times. CDR3 residues: CASSLSTGGSSGTDTQYF. CDR3 DNA sequence: TGTGCCAGCAGTTTATCAACGGGGGGGAGTAGCGGCACAGATACGCAGTATTTT. The genes are TRBV27 and TRBJ2-3, with 8 bases lining up with TRBD2. This CDR3 is built from 18 residues. Germline V gene data show CDR1 as MNHEY and CDR2 as SMNVEV (reference sequence). With 0 bases clipped from V and 1 base from J, the junction kept 9 bases outside the gene matches.

This rearrangement joins TRBV9 to TRBJ1-2; D uncertain. V gave up 3 bases and J gave up 4 bases, with 10 bases separating them. There are 13 residues in the CDR3. The germline gives CDR1 SGDLS, CDR2 YYNGEE. CDR3 sequence reads: CASSEGTGYGYTF. The CDR3 DNA sequence: TGTGCCAGCAGCGAGGGTACCGGCTATGGCTACACCTTC.

The chain uses TRBV5-6 and TRBJ2-3; D is possibly TRBD1 (5 bases). This CDR3 has 15 residues. The V gene lost 0 bases and the J gene lost 6 bases, with 14 bases spanning the gap. Germline CDR1 SGHDT, CDR2 YYEEEE. Here the CDR3 DNA reads TGTGCCAGCAGCTTGGAGGCAGGGTTTGTGGATACGCAGTATTTT. Translating gives CASSLEAGFVDTQYF.

Comment on this clonotype: This sequence may be a read error, since a much larger clone differs from it by one base. The genes are TRBV14 and TRBJ2-1; possibly TRBD2 for D (5 bases). Trimming cost V 1 base and J 9 bases, with 13 bases left between them. The V gene's germline CDR1 is SGHDN and CDR2 FVKESK. The CDR3 is made up of 14 amino acids. This CDR3 reads CASSQGPGISEQFF. In DNA form, the CDR3 reads TGTGCCAGCAGCCAAGGGCCCGGGATCAGTGAGCAGTTCTTC.

In this sample, this clonotype turned up many times. V and J are TRBV27 and TRBJ1-1, with TRBD1 matching 7 bases. CDR1 is MNHEY and CDR2 is SMNVEV in the germline V gene (reference sequence). The CDR3 spans 14 residues. The ends lost 3 bases at V and 4 bases at J; junction bases unmatched: 5. The CDR3 is CASSLNRGRTEAFF. In nucleotides, the CDR3 is TGTGCCAGCAGTTTGAACAGGGGACGCACTGAAGCTTTCTTT.

The CDR3, as DNA: TGTGCCAGCAGTTACTCGACCCCAGGCCTGAATCAGCCCCAGCATTTT. It is translated as CASSYSTPGLNQPQHF. This chain connects TRBV6-6 to TRBJ1-5, with D uncertain. Looked up from germline, CDR1 is MNHNY and CDR2 is SVGAGI (reference sequence). This CDR3 is built from 16 residues. The ends were cut back, 0 bases at V and 4 bases at J, with 13 bases in the middle.